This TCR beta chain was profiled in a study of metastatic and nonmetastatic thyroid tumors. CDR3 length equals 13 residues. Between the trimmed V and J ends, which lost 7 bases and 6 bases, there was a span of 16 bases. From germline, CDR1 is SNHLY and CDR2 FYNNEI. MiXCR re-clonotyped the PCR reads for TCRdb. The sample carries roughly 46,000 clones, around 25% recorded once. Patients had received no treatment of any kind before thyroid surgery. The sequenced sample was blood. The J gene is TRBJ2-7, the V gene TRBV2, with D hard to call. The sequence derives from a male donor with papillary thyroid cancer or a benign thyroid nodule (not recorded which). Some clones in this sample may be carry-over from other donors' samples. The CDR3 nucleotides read TGTGCCAGCACCCGCTCAGCGCGTGGCGAGCAGTACTTC. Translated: CASTRSARGEQYF. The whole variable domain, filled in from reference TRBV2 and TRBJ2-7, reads EPEVTQTPSHQVTQMGQEVILRCVPISNHLYFYWYRQILGQKVEFLVSFYNNEISEKSEIFDDQFSVERPDGSNFTLKIRSTKLEDSAMYFCASTRSARGEQYFGPGTRLTVT.